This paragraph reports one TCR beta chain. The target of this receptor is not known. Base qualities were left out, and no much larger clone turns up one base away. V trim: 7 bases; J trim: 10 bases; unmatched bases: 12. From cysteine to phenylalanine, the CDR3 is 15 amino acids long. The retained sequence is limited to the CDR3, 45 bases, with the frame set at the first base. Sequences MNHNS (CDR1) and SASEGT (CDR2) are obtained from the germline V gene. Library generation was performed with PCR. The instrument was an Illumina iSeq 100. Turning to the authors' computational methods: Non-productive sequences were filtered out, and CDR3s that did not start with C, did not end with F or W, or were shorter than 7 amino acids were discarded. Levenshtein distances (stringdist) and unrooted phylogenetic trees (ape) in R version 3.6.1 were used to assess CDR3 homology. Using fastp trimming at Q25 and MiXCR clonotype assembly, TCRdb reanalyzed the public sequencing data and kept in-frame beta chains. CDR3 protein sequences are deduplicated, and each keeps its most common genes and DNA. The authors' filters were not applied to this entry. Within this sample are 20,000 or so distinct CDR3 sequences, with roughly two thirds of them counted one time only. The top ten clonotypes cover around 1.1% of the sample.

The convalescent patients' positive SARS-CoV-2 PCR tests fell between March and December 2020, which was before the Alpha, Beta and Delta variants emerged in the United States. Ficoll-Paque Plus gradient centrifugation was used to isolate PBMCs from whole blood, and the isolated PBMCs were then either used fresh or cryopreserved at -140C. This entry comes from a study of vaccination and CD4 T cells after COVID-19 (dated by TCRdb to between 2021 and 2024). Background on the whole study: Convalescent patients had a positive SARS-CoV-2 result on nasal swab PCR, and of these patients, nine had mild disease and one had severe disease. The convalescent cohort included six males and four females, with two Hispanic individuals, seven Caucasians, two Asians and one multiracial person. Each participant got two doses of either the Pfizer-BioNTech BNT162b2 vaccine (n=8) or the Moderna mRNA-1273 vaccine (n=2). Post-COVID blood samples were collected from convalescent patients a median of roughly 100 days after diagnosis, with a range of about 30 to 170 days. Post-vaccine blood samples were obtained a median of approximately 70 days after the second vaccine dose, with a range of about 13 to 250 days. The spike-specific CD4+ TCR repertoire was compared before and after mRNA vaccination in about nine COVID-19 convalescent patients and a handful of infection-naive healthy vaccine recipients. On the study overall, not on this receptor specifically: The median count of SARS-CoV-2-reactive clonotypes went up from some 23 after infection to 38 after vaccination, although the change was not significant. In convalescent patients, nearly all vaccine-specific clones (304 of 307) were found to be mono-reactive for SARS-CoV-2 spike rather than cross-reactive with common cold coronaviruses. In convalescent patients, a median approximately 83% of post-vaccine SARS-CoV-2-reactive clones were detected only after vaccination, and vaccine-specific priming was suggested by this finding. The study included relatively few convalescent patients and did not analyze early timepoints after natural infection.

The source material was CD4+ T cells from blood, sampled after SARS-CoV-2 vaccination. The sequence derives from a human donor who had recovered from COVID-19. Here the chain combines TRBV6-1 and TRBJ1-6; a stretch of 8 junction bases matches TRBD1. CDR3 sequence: CASIDRQGFGSPLHF. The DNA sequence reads TGTGCCAGCATCGACCGACAGGGGTTTGGGTCACCCCTCCACTTT.